These 28 T cell receptor beta chains came from one sample sequenced in a study of blood T cells in healthy people across ages (dated by TCRdb to about 2015). Library creation used 5' RACE. Sequencer: Illumina HiSeq 2500. A second 7 to 11 cycle PCR used a sample-barcoded 5' primer and a J-beta primer mix. Through fastp at Q25 and MiXCR, TCRdb rebuilt clones from the public reads, retaining in-frame beta chains. Duplicate CDR3 protein sequences are folded into a single record with the most common DNA and genes. This sample comprises fewer than 800,000 distinct CDR3 sequences, around 21% of them detected only once. The top ten constitute roughly 3.4% of the sample. The sequencing sample was made of blood. The receptors come from a man in his 70s in good health.

J is TRBJ2-5 and V is TRBV6-2 or TRBV6-3; D is uncertain. The DNA end is a closer match to TRBJ2-1, so the J assignment may be wrong. Germline V gene sequence: CDR1 MNHEY, CDR2 SVGEGT. The CDR3 sequence is 10 residues long. The CDR3: CASSNNEQFF. CDR3 nucleotide sequence: TGTGCCAGCAGCAACAATGAGCAGTTCTTC.

This clonotype was seen ten or more times. This sequence joins TRBV5-6 and TRBJ2-2; no clear D. Germline V gives CDR1 SGHDT, CDR2 YYEEEE. The CDR3 totals 13 residues. V lost 1 base, J lost 1 base, and 2 bases lay in between. The CDR3 protein is CASSLRNTGELFF. CDR3 bases: TGTGCCAGCAGCTTGAGGAACACCGGGGAGCTGTTTTTT. Complete variable domain (other parts from reference TRBV5-6 and TRBJ2-2): DAGVTQSPTHLIKTRGQQVTLRCSPKSGHDTVSWYQQALGQGPQFIFQYYEEEERQRGNFPDRFSGHQFPNYSSELNVNALLLGDSALYLCASSLRNTGELFFGEGSRLTVL.

This clonotype was counted a single time. The chain carries TRBV7-9 and TRBJ2-2; D remains ambiguous. Germline CDR1 and CDR2: SEHNR and FQNEAQ (reference sequence). This CDR3 contains 13 residues. Trimming left V 2 bases short and J 7 bases short, with 8 bases between. DNA for the CDR3: TGTGCCAGCAGCTTATCGGACCACGGGGAGCTGTTTTTT. Its translation is CASSLSDHGELFF.

The V gene is TRBV12-3 or TRBV12-4, the J gene TRBJ1-2; D perhaps matches TRBD1 (5 bases). The CDR3 spans 14 residues. Trimming left V 2 bases short and J 4 bases short, with 11 bases between. The CDR3 loop reads CASSLLAGTYGYTF. Written as DNA, the CDR3 is TGTGCCAGCAGTTTACTGGCAGGGACCTATGGCTACACCTTC.

CDR3: CSARQGNAQYF. The CDR3 nucleotides are TGCAGTGCTCGACAGGGGAACGCGCAGTACTTC. This chain joins TRBV20-1 and TRBJ2-7, with 8 nucleotides matching TRBD1. Trimming cost V 5 bases and J 9 bases; bases outside gene matches: 6. The V gene's germline CDR1 is DFQATT and CDR2 SNEGSKA (reference sequence). This CDR3 spans 11 amino acids.

In this sample, this clonotype turned up a few times. The V gene is TRBV4-3, the J gene TRBJ2-3; D is ambiguous. The CDR3 has 14 residues. The V gene lost 4 bases and the J gene lost 2 bases, with 10 bases spanning the gap. Germline V CDR1 and CDR2: LGHNA, YSLEER. CDR3 in DNA: TGCGCCAGCAGCCCTGACATAAACACAGATACGCAGTATTTT. Translating it yields CASSPDINTDTQYF.

V usage is TRBV12-3 or TRBV12-4 and J usage is TRBJ2-3; weak D call: TRBD2 (6 bases). CDR3 length equals 15 residues. Trimming took 5 bases from V and 2 from J, leaving 14 bases between them. The CDR3 sequence: CASSPASVFTDTQYF. The CDR3 region has the DNA TGTGCCAGCAGTCCGGCTAGCGTGTTCACAGATACGCAGTATTTT.

This clonotype was counted only a few times. The CDR3 reads CSAPRLVETQYF. The CDR3 nucleotides read TGCAGTGCTCCTAGACTCGTAGAGACCCAGTACTTC. J is TRBJ2-5 and V is TRBV20-1; D not certain. Germline CDR1 DFQATT, CDR2 SNEGSKA (reference sequence). V dropped 5 bases and J dropped 4 bases, with 11 bases sitting between them. The CDR3 totals 12 residues.

In its sample, this clonotype was seen a few times. This chain uses TRBV20-1 with TRBJ2-5; 9 nucleotides match TRBD2. The J call may be in error: the DNA end matches TRBJ2-7 better. CDR1 and CDR2 from the germline V gene are DFQATT and SNEGSKA (reference sequence). The CDR3 runs to 13 residues. The CDR3 coding sequence is TGCAGTGTCAAGACTAGCGGCTCCTACGAGCAGTACTTC. Encoded protein: CSVKTSGSYEQYF.

The rearrangement joins TRBV18 to TRBJ1-3, with TRBD1 as a possible D gene (5 bases). The ends were cut back, 3 bases at V and 0 bases at J, with 9 bases in the middle. The V gene's germline CDR1 is KGHSH and CDR2 LQKENI. This CDR3 is 15 amino acids long. Here the CDR3 reads CASSPTDSSGNTIYF. In DNA form, the CDR3 reads TGTGCCAGCTCACCGACCGACAGCTCTGGAAACACCATATATTTT.

The V and J genes are TRBV27 and TRBJ1-5; tentatively, D is TRBD1 (6 bases). The germline CDR1 and CDR2 sequences are MNHEY and SMNVEV (reference sequence). This CDR3 comprises 16 residues. Trimming pared 0 bases from V and 9 bases from J, leaving 18 bases between. The CDR3 protein is CASSLSVGRGWGPQHF. The CDR3 DNA is TGTGCCAGCAGTTTATCCGTGGGCAGGGGCTGGGGGCCCCAGCATTTT.

This clonotype was recorded a few times. The rearrangement links TRBV4-1 to TRBJ2-7, with 11 bases aligning to TRBD2. After removal of 3 bases from V and 4 bases from J, the junction contained 5 bases not matched to a gene. CDR3 length: 15 amino acids. CDR1 is MGHRA, CDR2 YSYEKL, per germline. The CDR3 region has the DNA TGCGCCAGCAGCCACCGACTAGCGGGGCTATACGAGCAGTACTTC. Its protein product is CASSHRLAGLYEQYF.

A few counts support this clonotype. This rearrangement joins TRBV19 to TRBJ2-5; possibly TRBD1 for D (6 bases). Deletions cut 3 bases from V and 5 bases from J, with 13 bases between. Germline CDR1 LNHDA, CDR2 SQIVND (reference sequence). This CDR3 is built from 14 residues. Written as DNA, the CDR3 is TGTGCCAGTAGTATGCTGGGGGCGTTGGAGACCCAGTACTTC. Its translation: CASSMLGALETQYF. Full variable domain (remainder filled in from reference TRBV19 and TRBJ2-5): DGGITQSPKYLFRKEGQNVTLSCEQNLNHDAMYWYRQDPGQGLRLIYYSQIVNDFQKGDIAEGYSVSREKKESFPLTVTSAQKNPTAFYLCASSMLGALETQYFGPGTRLLVL.

This clonotype was seen more than once but under ten times. This may be a read error: a much more frequent sequence differs by one nucleotide. The chain has TRBV21-1 and TRBJ2-1. TRBV21-1 is annotated as a pseudogene. The CDR3 has 12 amino acids. The chain's CDR3 is CASGSDHNEQFF. The CDR3 DNA is TGTGCCAGCGGATCCGATCACAATGAGCAGTTCTTC.

The V gene is TRBV15, the J gene TRBJ2-7; 12 bases match TRBD2. The V gene's germline CDR1 is LNHNV and CDR2 YYDKDF (reference sequence). This CDR3 spans 16 amino acids. V lost 3 bases and J lost 1; bases outside the gene matches: 4. The CDR3 spells CATSRALAGGSYEQYF. CDR3 bases: TGTGCCACCAGCAGGGCACTAGCGGGAGGATCCTACGAGCAGTACTTC.

This clonotype occurred a few times. V and J are TRBV2 and TRBJ1-2; D not certain. In germline, CDR1 is SNHLY, CDR2 FYNNEI. Between the trimmed V and J ends, which lost 11 bases and 5 bases, there was a span of 15 bases. The CDR3 contains 12 residues. CDR3 in amino acids: CARQRSGYGYTF. CDR3 bases: TGTGCCCGACAAAGATCCGGATATGGCTACACCTTC.

The rearrangement links TRBV6-5 to TRBJ2-7; the match to TRBD2 covers 9 bases. V was pared by 7 bases and J by 7 bases, with 2 bases of the junction left unmatched. There are 11 residues in the CDR3. The germline gives CDR1 MNHEY, CDR2 SVGAGI. The CDR3 sequence: CASMRGGEQYF. For the CDR3, the DNA is TGTGCCAGCATGCGGGGGGGTGAGCAGTACTTC.

The rearrangement links TRBV5-1 to TRBJ2-5, with 7 bases lining up with TRBD1. CDR3 length equals 14 residues. Germline assignment: CDR1 SGHRS and CDR2 YFSETQ. V was clipped by 4 bases and J by 1 base; unmatched bases: 4. The CDR3 DNA reads TGCGCCAGCAGCCAAACAGGGGTCCAAGAGACCCAGTACTTC. As protein: CASSQTGVQETQYF.

In its sample, this clonotype was seen a few times. The chain carries TRBV20-1 and TRBJ2-4; D may be TRBD2 (6 bases). The CDR3 has 16 residues. Trimming left V 6 bases short and J 0 bases short, with 18 bases between. Germline V lookup: CDR1 DFQATT, CDR2 SNEGSKA (reference sequence). CDR3 DNA: TGCAGTGCCCCTCAGGGAGGAGTTATAGCCAAAAACATTCAGTACTTC. Its translation: CSAPQGGVIAKNIQYF.

This clonotype was recorded a few times. The V gene is TRBV7-9, the J gene TRBJ1-1; D gene unclear. Germline V gene sequence: CDR1 SEHNR, CDR2 FQNEAQ (reference sequence). The ends were cut back, 7 bases at V and 1 base at J, with 10 bases in the middle. CDR3 size: 13 residues. In nucleotides, the CDR3 is TGTGCCAGCAATCCCCGGCAGAACACTGAAGCTTTCTTT. Translation gives CASNPRQNTEAFF.

This clonotype was seen a few times. The chain joins TRBV28 to TRBJ2-5; 12 bases are shared with TRBD1. The J call is in doubt because the DNA end fits TRBJ2-7 better. The CDR3 contains 15 residues. Per the germline V gene, CDR1 is MDHEN and CDR2 is SYDVKM. The DNA of the CDR3 is TGTGCCAGCAGCTCGCCGGGGACAGGGGGCGGCGAGCAGTACTTC. It is translated as CASSSPGTGGGEQYF.

The rearrangement joins TRBV10-3 to TRBJ1-5; 11 bases align to TRBD1. The CDR3 sequence is 15 residues long. Per germline, CDR1 ENHRY and CDR2 SYGVKD. V gave up 2 bases and J gave up 4 bases; unmatched junction bases: 1. CDR3 nucleotides: TGTGCCATCAGTGAGGGACAGGGGGCAAATCAGCCCCAGCATTTT. Amino acid sequence: CAISEGQGANQPQHF.

This clonotype was seen only a few times. The rearrangement links TRBV27 to TRBJ2-7, with 7 bases that match TRBD1. The CDR3 length is 14 residues. The trim removed 5 bases at V and 0 bases at J, leaving 4 bases unmatched. Looked up from germline, CDR1 is MNHEY and CDR2 is SMNVEV (reference sequence). CDR3 coding DNA: TGTGCCAGCAGTATGGACAGGTTCTCCTACGAGCAGTACTTC. This gives the protein CASSMDRFSYEQYF.

In DNA, the CDR3 is TGCGCCAGCAGCCAAGAACTAGTCGCTGAGCAGTTCTTC. It specifies CASSQELVAEQFF. The chain joins TRBV4-3 to TRBJ2-5, with D maybe TRBD2 (5 bases). TRBJ2-1 explains the end of the DNA better; the J call may be wrong. The CDR3 has 13 residues. Germline V gene lookup returns CDR1 LGHNA and CDR2 YSLEER.

In DNA, the CDR3 is TGTGCCAGCAGTTTATCGTTCCGCTATGAGCAGTTCTTC. This sequence encodes CASSLSFRYEQFF. This chain connects TRBV27 to TRBJ2-1; D not resolved. Per the germline V gene, CDR1 is MNHEY and CDR2 is SMNVEV (reference sequence). V dropped 0 bases and J dropped 8 bases, with 8 bases sitting between them. The CDR3 extends over 13 amino acids.

V is TRBV20-1 and J is TRBJ1-4, with 7 bases that match TRBD1. V shed 5 bases and J 5 bases; nucleotides not matched to a gene: 8. The CDR3 is 14 amino acids. In germline, CDR1 is DFQATT, CDR2 SNEGSKA (reference sequence). CDR3 sequence (DNA): TGCAGTGCTTCGTGGACAGGAGGAAATGAAAAACTGTTTTTT. As protein: CSASWTGGNEKLFF.

Only a few counts were recorded for this clonotype. The rearrangement uses TRBV7-3 and TRBJ2-5; possible D gene TRBD1, 6 bases. The CDR3 totals 14 residues. Deletions cut 5 bases from V and 4 bases from J, with 14 bases between. Per germline, CDR1 SGHTA and CDR2 FQGTGA. The CDR3 is CASSNNSTGETQYF. Written as DNA, the CDR3 is TGTGCCAGCAGCAACAATTCGACAGGAGAGACCCAGTACTTC.

The V and J genes are TRBV5-1 and TRBJ2-5; TRBD2 matches at 14 bases. Matching the DNA end better, TRBJ2-1 makes the J call doubtful. The CDR3 extends over 16 amino acids. Germline CDR1 and CDR2: SGHRS and YFSETQ. CDR3 sequence (DNA): TGCGCCAGCAGCTCGGAGGGACTAGCGGGAGTCTATGAGCAGTTCTTC. Residues: CASSSEGLAGVYEQFF.